These T cell receptor beta chains were read from a single sample in a study of OX40 agonist ivuxolimab in advanced cancers. Sequenced by immunoSEQ multiplex PCR; TCRdb stores in-frame clones only, minus some. The sample yields approximately 35,000 clones, over 75% seen once. Source: CD4+ or CD8+ T cells sorted from blood, taken in a trial of the OX40 agonist ivuxolimab. The receptors here all came from an adult with an advanced solid tumor such as melanoma, head and neck, liver or kidney cancer. Each CDR3 is given without its conserved first and last residue.

TRBV13	TRBJ1-5	ASSLGLGNSNQPQH
TRBV10-3	TRBJ1-6	AISEPARGVNSPLH
TRBV27	TRBJ1-1	ASSPGTANTEAF
TRBV28	TRBJ1-5	ASSSMVGYNQPQH
TRBV6-5	TRBJ2-1	ASSKGWTSSNEQF
TRBV5-5	TRBJ2-7	ASSWGDRLLYEQY
TRBV6-1	TRBJ1-5	ASSEALGAGGKPQH
TRBV30	TRBJ2-6	AWSVRRTGANVLT
TRBV10-2	TRBJ2-2	ASAFNTGELF
TRBV5-6	TRBJ2-1	ASSLGLAGGTSYNEQF
TRBV11-3	TRBJ1-1	ASSRAGGTNTEAF
TRBV6-6	TRBJ1-6	ASTRDRLNSPLH
TRBV10-3	TRBJ2-5	AISRTGGRGRETQY
TRBV7-6	TRBJ2-7	ASSLGPGMGYEQY
TRBV10-3	TRBJ1-2	AITSEQVDGYT
TRBV7-3	TRBJ1-1	ASSLMGQGSNTEAF
TRBV2	TRBJ2-1	ASSERLDYNEQF
TRBV15	TRBJ2-7	ATSRETSRDRVYEQY
TRBV29-1	TRBJ2-3	SVAPGQPYTDTQY
TRBV15	TRBJ1-1	ATSRNQGATEAF
TRBV4-1	TRBJ1-5	ASSQVGQGATINQPQH
TRBV10-3	TRBJ2-3	AASGGSSTDTQY
TRBV6-6	TRBJ1-1	ASSSNRDSSNTEAF
TRBV4-1	TRBJ2-7	ASSPWTGGEYEQY